The next 31 T cell receptor beta chains were all read from a single sample in a study of regulatory T cells in long-lasting Graves disease. The TCR beta library used iRepertoire HTBI primers with Arm-PCR amplification of CDR3. TCRdb processed the multiplex PCR reads anew with MiXCR; each CDR3 protein has one entry. The sample has 550,000 to 600,000 distinct CDR3 sequences, roughly a sixth seen once. The time point is: newly diagnosed GD, antithyroid drugs for less than 3 months. PBMC RNA was the source of the TCR library. This same sample was also taken into another study, of T cells in Graves' hyperthyroidism and ophthalmopathy.

The sample here was peripheral blood mononuclear cells (PBMCs), taken at new diagnosis, from a patient treated with antithyroid drugs. All receptors come from a man younger than 35 with Graves disease.

This clonotype has a count of ten or more. The rearrangement uses TRBV30 and TRBJ2-3; 11 bases are a match to TRBD2. Unmatched junction bases numbered 8, after V lost 4 bases and J lost 5 bases. There are 15 residues in the CDR3. The germline V gene has CDR1 GTSNPN and CDR2 SVGIG (reference sequence). Here the CDR3 reads CAWNLGTSGRDTQYF. The CDR3 DNA sequence: TGTGCCTGGAATTTGGGAACTAGCGGGAGAGATACGCAGTATTTT.

This chain joins TRBV13 and TRBJ2-2, with D perhaps matching TRBD1 (5 bases). CDR1 and CDR2 from the germline V gene are PRHDT and FYEKMQ (reference sequence). Trimming took off 5 bases at V and 2 bases at J, with 12 bases between the two ends. The CDR3 covers 15 residues. CDR3 in DNA: TGTGCCAGCAGCGCCGACAGAAGAAACACCGGGGAGCTGTTTTTT. It encodes CASSADRRNTGELFF.

This clonotype has at least ten counts. The CDR3 DNA is TGTGCCAGCAGCACTAAGGGACCGCCCCTCTACGAGCAGTACTTC. This sequence encodes CASSTKGPPLYEQYF. The V and J genes are TRBV12-3 or TRBV12-4 and TRBJ2-7; TRBD1 or TRBD2 may be the D gene (5 bases each). The CDR3 is made up of 15 amino acids. V was pared by 6 bases and J by 3 bases, with 18 bases between.

This clonotype has a count of ten or more. The rearrangement uses TRBV29-1 and TRBJ1-2, with D uncertain. V was cut by 7 bases and J by 2 bases, with 14 bases left in between. Germline V gives CDR1 SQVTM, CDR2 ANQGSEA. This CDR3 comprises 13 residues. The CDR3 nucleotides read TGCAGCGAGGGTGCCGCGGGAAACTATGGCTACACCTTC. This sequence encodes CSEGAAGNYGYTF.

This clonotype was found many times. CDR3 amino acids: CAWSIGSYEQYF. The CDR3 nucleotides are TGTGCCTGGAGTATTGGCTCCTACGAGCAGTACTTC. This chain joins TRBV30 and TRBJ2-7; no clear D. Looked up from germline, CDR1 is GTSNPN and CDR2 is SVGIG (reference sequence). V shed 2 bases and J shed 0 bases, with 5 bases lying between them. The CDR3 is 12 amino acids.

The table lists this clonotype with many counts. The rearrangement links TRBV11-1 to TRBJ2-7; TRBD1 aligns across 9 bases. The CDR3 extends over 15 amino acids. The J segment lost 4 bases and the V segment lost 5 bases, leaving 9 bases of the junction unmatched. Germline V CDR1 and CDR2: SGHAT, FQDESV (reference sequence). CDR3 in DNA: TGTGCCAGCAGCGAAACCGGGACAGGGCTTTACGAGCAGTACTTC. Amino acid sequence: CASSETGTGLYEQYF.

The chain links TRBV18 to TRBJ1-5, with TRBD1 identical over 9 bases. The germline CDR1 and CDR2 sequences are KGHSH and LQKENI. V dropped 5 bases and J dropped 4; count of bases not matched to a gene: 18. This CDR3 region has 19 residues. In nucleotides, the CDR3 is TGTGCCAGCTCAGCCCAAACAGGAATAGGGACAGGGAAGAATCAGCCCCAGCATTTT. Translation: CASSAQTGIGTGKNQPQHF.

The J gene is TRBJ2-1, the V gene TRBV13; TRBD1 matches at 7 bases. This CDR3 comprises 16 residues. J gave up 4 bases and V 4 bases, and 10 bases lay outside the gene matches. Germline V gives CDR1 PRHDT, CDR2 FYEKMQ (reference sequence). CDR3 DNA sequence: TGTGCCAGCAGCTCCCCCACAGGGGTTCCATACAATGAGCAGTTCTTC. Translation gives CASSSPTGVPYNEQFF.

Only a few counts were recorded for this clonotype. The rearrangement uses TRBV19 and TRBJ1-6; D not resolved. The CDR3 runs to 13 residues. In germline, CDR1 is LNHDA, CDR2 SQIVND (reference sequence). V was trimmed by 5 bases and J by 8 bases, leaving 10 bases between them. The CDR3 loop is CASSLGNYSPLHF. The CDR3 DNA reads TGTGCCAGTAGTCTCGGGAATTATTCACCCCTCCACTTT.

To note about this clonotype: A far larger clone differs by one base, so this is likely a read error. The chain links TRBV28 to TRBJ2-7; 7 positions agree with TRBD1. The V gene's germline CDR1 is MDHEN and CDR2 SYDVKM. The CDR3 has 21 amino acids. V was pared by 4 bases and J by 7 bases, with 31 bases of the junction left unmatched. The CDR3 protein is CASSSLWLGTRGGSSYNEQYF. In DNA form, the CDR3 reads TGTGCCAGCAGTTCATTATGGCTCGGGACGCGAGGGGGCTCCTCCTACAATGAGCAGTACTTC.

Only a few counts were recorded for this clonotype. The CDR3 DNA is TGTGCCAGCAGCCGACCGGACGGTTCTAACTATGGCTACACCTTC. Translated: CASSRPDGSNYGYTF. The V and J genes are TRBV3-1 and TRBJ1-2; D ambiguous. Germline-derived CDR1 and CDR2 are LGHDT and YNNKEL (reference sequence). CDR3 length equals 15 residues. Trimming shortened V by 4 bases and J by 0 bases, and 12 bases separated the two germline ends.

This clonotype was observed many times. The V and J genes are TRBV12-3 or TRBV12-4 and TRBJ2-3, with D possibly being TRBD1 (6 bases). The CDR3 contains 14 residues. The ends were cut back, 4 bases at V and 6 bases at J, with 14 bases in the middle. CDR3 residues: CASSWGRLGDTQYF. DNA for the CDR3: TGTGCCAGCAGTTGGGGGCGGTTGGGGGATACGCAGTATTTT.

This clonotype was recorded many times. The chain couples TRBV6-2 or TRBV6-3 to TRBJ1-2; D unclear. The germline CDR1 and CDR2 sequences are MNHEY and SVGEGT. The V end was cut by 0 bases, the J end by 2 bases, with 16 bases between. This CDR3 region has 17 residues. The chain's CDR3 is CASSYSMFTVPNYGYTF. The CDR3 DNA follows: TGTGCCAGCAGTTACTCGATGTTTACGGTACCCAACTATGGCTACACCTTC.

The chain recombines TRBV7-3 with TRBJ2-5, with 10 bases fitting TRBD2. CDR3 length equals 16 residues. The V gene's germline CDR1 is SGHTA and CDR2 FQGTGA. V was clipped by 5 bases and J by 1 base; unmatched bases: 7. The CDR3 loop reads CASSHSSGSPQETQYF. The CDR3 DNA sequence: TGTGCCAGCAGCCATTCTAGCGGGAGTCCCCAAGAGACCCAGTACTTC.

This clonotype has at least ten counts. V gene TRBV10-2 combines with J gene TRBJ1-2; D is unclear. The CDR3 is 16 amino acids. Germline lookup yields CDR1 WSHSY and CDR2 SAAADI. V was clipped by 0 bases and J by 4 bases, with 15 bases between them. The CDR3 coding sequence is TGCGCCAGCAGTGAGTCATGGCAGCCAGGACCCTATGGCTACACCTTC. This gives the protein CASSESWQPGPYGYTF.

The J gene is TRBJ2-3, the V gene TRBV18; D is unresolved. The V end was cut by 3 bases, the J end by 0 bases, with 10 bases between. The V gene's germline CDR1 is KGHSH and CDR2 LQKENI. CDR3 length: 15 residues. For the CDR3, the DNA is TGTGCCAGCTCACCCTCGGGTACTAGCACAGATACGCAGTATTTT. This gives the protein CASSPSGTSTDTQYF.

This clonotype has ten or more counts. The chain couples TRBV5-1 to TRBJ1-5; 10 positions match TRBD1. V shed 3 bases, J shed 5 bases, and the junction held 5 bases outside the gene matches. CDR3 length equals 15 residues. Germline values: CDR1 SGHRS, CDR2 YFSETQ. The CDR3 here is CASSSGTGADQPQHF. CDR3 bases: TGCGCCAGCAGCTCCGGGACAGGGGCGGATCAGCCCCAGCATTTT. The whole variable domain, filled in from reference TRBV5-1 and TRBJ1-5, reads KAGVTQTPRYLIKTRGQQVTLSCSPISGHRSVSWYQQTPGQGLQFLFEYFSETQRNKGNFPGRFSGRQFSNSRSEMNVSTLELGDSALYLCASSSGTGADQPQHFGDGTRLSIL.

In its sample, this clonotype was seen many times. The chain couples TRBV20-1 to TRBJ2-5; a possible D gene is TRBD2 (6 bases). The germline V gene encodes CDR1 DFQATT and CDR2 SNEGSKA (reference sequence). The CDR3 totals 13 residues. V dropped 5 bases and J dropped 7 bases, with 17 bases sitting between them. The CDR3 DNA reads as TGCAGTGCTCTCTCCGGGGGTTCGGGGACCCAGTACTTC. It specifies CSALSGGSGTQYF.

V usage is TRBV19 and J usage is TRBJ2-4; no reliable D call. There are 10 residues in the CDR3. The germline V gene encodes CDR1 LNHDA and CDR2 SQIVND (reference sequence). The V and J ends lost 10 bases and 8 bases respectively, with 9 bases between them. Here the CDR3 DNA reads TGTGCCATCCCTCCAGACATTCAGTACTTC. It codes for CAIPPDIQYF.

The rearrangement uses TRBV19 and TRBJ2-2, with D unclear. The length of the CDR3 is 15 residues. The V end was cut by 7 bases, the J end by 6 bases, with 18 bases between. CDR1 and CDR2 from the germline V gene are LNHDA and SQIVND (reference sequence). CDR3 sequence: CASTPIQFGAGELFF. CDR3 bases: TGTGCCAGTACCCCTATACAGTTCGGAGCCGGGGAGCTGTTTTTT. Looking up the rest from reference TRBV19 and TRBJ2-2 gives the full variable domain: DGGITQSPKYLFRKEGQNVTLSCEQNLNHDAMYWYRQDPGQGLRLIYYSQIVNDFQKGDIAEGYSVSREKKESFPLTVTSAQKNPTAFYLCASTPIQFGAGELFFGEGSRLTVL.

This clonotype was recorded many times. The chain combines TRBV5-1 with TRBJ2-7; 8 bases line up with TRBD1. CDR1 and CDR2 from the germline V gene are SGHRS and YFSETQ. This CDR3 contains 14 residues. The junction had 5 bases not matched to a gene; V was cut back by 4 bases and J by 2 bases. The DNA of the CDR3 is TGCGCCAGCAGCATACGACAGGGGCCCTACGAGCAGTACTTC. Translated: CASSIRQGPYEQYF.

In regard to this clonotype: It differs at one base from a far larger clone, so likely a read error. This chain links TRBV6-1 with TRBJ2-7; D unresolved. Germline lookup yields CDR1 MNHNS and CDR2 SASEGT. V shed 5 bases and J shed 3 bases, with 8 bases lying between them. The CDR3 is 12 residues long. The CDR3 spells CASSPAGYEQYF. The CDR3 DNA sequence: TGTGCCAGCAGTCCGGCAGGCTACGAGCAGTACTTC.

This clonotype has a count of ten or more. V is TRBV7-8 and J is TRBJ1-1; no reliable D call. V lost 0 bases to trimming and J lost 0 bases, with 14 bases between them. The CDR3 is 17 residues long. Germline V gene lookup returns CDR1 SGHVS and CDR2 FQNEAQ. For the CDR3, the DNA is TGTGCCAGCAGCTTAGCGAGGGCAGCAGTCATGAACACTGAAGCTTTCTTT. It encodes CASSLARAAVMNTEAFF.

This sequence joins TRBV9 and TRBJ2-1; 13 nucleotides align to TRBD2. Germline-derived CDR1 and CDR2 are SGDLS and YYNGEE. V lost 3 bases to trimming and J lost 4 bases; unmatched junction nucleotides: 4. The CDR3 extends over 16 amino acids. CDR3 in DNA: TGTGCCAGCAGCGCAGGGACTAGCGGGATGTACAATGAGCAGTTCTTC. Protein product: CASSAGTSGMYNEQFF. Filled out from reference TRBV9 and TRBJ2-1, the complete variable domain reads DSGVTQTPKHLITATGQRVTLRCSPRSGDLSVYWYQQSLDQGLQFLIQYYNGEERAKGNILERFSAQQFPDLHSELNLSSLELGDSALYFCASSAGTSGMYNEQFFGPGTRLTVL.

Notes on this clonotype: This may stem from a read error, because a much larger clone lies one nucleotide away. The chain couples TRBV30 to TRBJ2-1; D not resolved. Germline V gene data show CDR1 as GTSNPN and CDR2 as SVGIG (reference sequence). The ends were cut back, 1 base at V and 7 bases at J, with 2 bases in the middle. This CDR3 has 10 residues. The CDR3 bases are TGTGCCTGGAGTGCGAATGAGCAGTTCTTC. Translating it yields CAWSANEQFF.

The CDR3 nucleotides read TGCAGTGCTAGTCCCCCAGGGAGTTTCAATCAGCCCCAGCATTTT. It encodes CSASPPGSFNQPQHF. The chain couples TRBV20-1 to TRBJ1-5; TRBD1 is a possible D gene (5 bases). CDR1 and CDR2 (germline): DFQATT, SNEGSKA (reference sequence). V lost 3 bases, J lost 3 bases, and 15 bases lay in between. This CDR3 comprises 15 residues.

This clonotype was seen once. The V call is TRBV5-8, the J call TRBJ2-5; the match to TRBD1 covers 11 bases. The V segment lost 2 bases and the J segment 2 bases; nucleotides outside the gene matches: 17. CDR3 size: 20 residues. Germline CDR1 is SGHTS and CDR2 is YDEGEE. CDR3 protein: CASSLSGRTGGVGFQETQYF. The CDR3 DNA is TGTGCCAGCAGCTTATCCGGGAGGACAGGGGGCGTGGGCTTTCAAGAGACCCAGTACTTC.

This clonotype was seen more than once but under ten times. The V gene is TRBV7-9, the J gene TRBJ2-7, with 7 bases identical to TRBD2. Germline V gives CDR1 SEHNR, CDR2 FQNEAQ (reference sequence). With V trimmed by 1 base and J by 2 bases, 5 bases remained unmatched. The CDR3 spans 15 residues. Here the CDR3 DNA reads TGTGCCAGCAGCTTAGTCTGGACTAGTACCTACGAGCAGTACTTC. It encodes CASSLVWTSTYEQYF.

The CDR3 sequence is CASNGSKVGYAYGYTF. The CDR3 DNA reads as TGTGCCAGCAACGGATCAAAGGTCGGTTACGCCTATGGCTACACCTTC. This rearrangement joins TRBV9 to TRBJ1-2; D unresolved. V lost 6 bases to trimming and J lost 4 bases, with 22 bases between them. CDR1 is SGDLS, CDR2 YYNGEE, per germline. There are 16 residues in the CDR3.

This clonotype was counted at least ten times. The chain uses TRBV27 and TRBJ1-1, with 7 positions matching TRBD1. This CDR3 contains 16 residues. Trimming at V came to 2 bases and at J to 0 bases, leaving 6 bases not matched to a gene. From germline, CDR1 is MNHEY and CDR2 SMNVEV (reference sequence). This chain's CDR3 is CASSLRRGRVNTEAFF. As DNA, the CDR3 is TGTGCCAGCAGTTTACGGAGGGGGCGAGTGAACACTGAAGCTTTCTTT.

This clonotype was picked up a small number of times. The chain combines TRBV4-1 with TRBJ2-7; 8 bases fit TRBD1. With 0 bases clipped from V and 1 base from J, the junction kept 5 bases outside the gene matches. The CDR3 contains 16 residues. Germline values: CDR1 MGHRA, CDR2 YSYEKL. The chain's CDR3 is CASSQDKGTGSYEQYF. The CDR3 bases are TGCGCCAGCAGCCAAGATAAAGGGACAGGATCCTACGAGCAGTACTTC.